These 8 T cell receptor beta chains originate from one sample sequenced in a study of early T cells in non-severe SARS-CoV-2 infection. One entry per CDR3 protein, called by TCRdb with MiXCR from the 5' RACE reads. The sample carries roughly 100,000 distinct CDR3 sequences, about an eighth recorded once. Source material: whole blood. These receptors were obtained from an adult who was a healthcare worker with PCR-confirmed SARS-CoV-2 infection or an uninfected control (not recorded which).

The V and J genes are TRBV3-1 and TRBJ2-7; D not certain. This CDR3 comprises 15 residues. The germline CDR1 and CDR2 sequences are LGHDT and YNNKEL (reference sequence). Trimming cost V 0 bases and J 2 bases, with 11 bases left between them. This CDR3 reads CASSQEWGSPYEQYF. The CDR3 coding sequence is TGTGCCAGCAGCCAAGAATGGGGAAGTCCCTACGAGCAGTACTTC.

This clonotype showed up just a few times. This chain connects TRBV5-6 to TRBJ1-4, with unresolved D. Trimming left V 4 bases short and J 5 bases short, with 15 bases between. Germline-derived CDR1 and CDR2 are SGHDT and YYEEEE. CDR3 length equals 15 residues. CDR3 nucleotide sequence: TGTGCCAGCAGCCTGTGGTCCTACCCCAATGAAAAACTGTTTTTT. Its protein product is CASSLWSYPNEKLFF.

In this sample, this clonotype turned up many times. The rearrangement links TRBV10-1 to TRBJ2-2, with 7 bases matching TRBD2. V gave up 6 bases and J gave up 1 base; unmatched junction bases: 5. Germline V gene data show CDR1 as WNHNN and CDR2 as SYGVQD (reference sequence). The length of the CDR3 is 15 residues. The CDR3 sequence is CASRERGENTGELFF. The DNA of the CDR3 is TGCGCCAGCAGGGAGCGGGGAGAGAACACCGGGGAGCTGTTTTTT.

The chain combines TRBV11-2 with TRBJ2-5, with 9 bases lining up with TRBD1. In germline, CDR1 is SGHAT, CDR2 FQNNGV. CDR3 length equals 17 residues. With 2 bases clipped from V and 0 bases from J, the junction kept 7 bases outside the gene matches. The CDR3 bases are TGTGCCAGCAGCTTATCCCGGGACAGGGAGTACCAAGAGACCCAGTACTTC. Translated, it gives CASSLSRDREYQETQYF.

This clonotype was found many times. This chain links TRBV7-2 with TRBJ2-1; TRBD2 aligns across 9 bases. Trimming took 1 base from V and 8 from J; bases not matched to a gene: 9. CDR3 length: 16 amino acids. Germline V gene sequence: CDR1 SGHTA, CDR2 FQGNSA. Written as DNA, the CDR3 is TGTGCCAGCAGCTTAGGGGGCGGGAGGGCCGATGATGAGCAGTTCTTC. Translated, it gives CASSLGGGRADDEQFF.

This clonotype showed up just a few times. The V and J genes are TRBV4-3 and TRBJ1-1; TRBD1 is a possible D gene (5 bases). V lost 5 bases and J 3 bases, leaving 13 bases between the germline ends. CDR1 is LGHNA and CDR2 is YSLEER in the germline V gene. The CDR3 is made up of 14 amino acids. CDR3: CASSRQGKYTEAFF. The DNA for the CDR3 is TGCGCCAGCAGCAGGCAGGGCAAGTACACTGAAGCTTTCTTT.

This clonotype has at least ten counts. The rearrangement joins TRBV12-3 or TRBV12-4 to TRBJ2-3; tentatively, D is TRBD2 (5 bases). The CDR3 length is 12 residues. The germline V and J ends were trimmed by 7 bases and 1 base, with 6 bases remaining between them. For the CDR3, the DNA is TGTGCCAGCACAGCGGGCACAGATACGCAGTATTTT. This translates into CASTAGTDTQYF.

J is TRBJ1-2 and V is TRBV6-5, with 7 nucleotides matching TRBD1. The J segment lost 1 base and the V segment lost 6 bases, leaving 8 bases of the junction unmatched. The CDR3 has 15 residues. Germline V lookup: CDR1 MNHEY, CDR2 SVGAGI. CDR3: CASRIRTGSNYGYTF. The CDR3 region has the DNA TGTGCCAGCAGAATCCGGACAGGCAGTAACTATGGCTACACCTTC.